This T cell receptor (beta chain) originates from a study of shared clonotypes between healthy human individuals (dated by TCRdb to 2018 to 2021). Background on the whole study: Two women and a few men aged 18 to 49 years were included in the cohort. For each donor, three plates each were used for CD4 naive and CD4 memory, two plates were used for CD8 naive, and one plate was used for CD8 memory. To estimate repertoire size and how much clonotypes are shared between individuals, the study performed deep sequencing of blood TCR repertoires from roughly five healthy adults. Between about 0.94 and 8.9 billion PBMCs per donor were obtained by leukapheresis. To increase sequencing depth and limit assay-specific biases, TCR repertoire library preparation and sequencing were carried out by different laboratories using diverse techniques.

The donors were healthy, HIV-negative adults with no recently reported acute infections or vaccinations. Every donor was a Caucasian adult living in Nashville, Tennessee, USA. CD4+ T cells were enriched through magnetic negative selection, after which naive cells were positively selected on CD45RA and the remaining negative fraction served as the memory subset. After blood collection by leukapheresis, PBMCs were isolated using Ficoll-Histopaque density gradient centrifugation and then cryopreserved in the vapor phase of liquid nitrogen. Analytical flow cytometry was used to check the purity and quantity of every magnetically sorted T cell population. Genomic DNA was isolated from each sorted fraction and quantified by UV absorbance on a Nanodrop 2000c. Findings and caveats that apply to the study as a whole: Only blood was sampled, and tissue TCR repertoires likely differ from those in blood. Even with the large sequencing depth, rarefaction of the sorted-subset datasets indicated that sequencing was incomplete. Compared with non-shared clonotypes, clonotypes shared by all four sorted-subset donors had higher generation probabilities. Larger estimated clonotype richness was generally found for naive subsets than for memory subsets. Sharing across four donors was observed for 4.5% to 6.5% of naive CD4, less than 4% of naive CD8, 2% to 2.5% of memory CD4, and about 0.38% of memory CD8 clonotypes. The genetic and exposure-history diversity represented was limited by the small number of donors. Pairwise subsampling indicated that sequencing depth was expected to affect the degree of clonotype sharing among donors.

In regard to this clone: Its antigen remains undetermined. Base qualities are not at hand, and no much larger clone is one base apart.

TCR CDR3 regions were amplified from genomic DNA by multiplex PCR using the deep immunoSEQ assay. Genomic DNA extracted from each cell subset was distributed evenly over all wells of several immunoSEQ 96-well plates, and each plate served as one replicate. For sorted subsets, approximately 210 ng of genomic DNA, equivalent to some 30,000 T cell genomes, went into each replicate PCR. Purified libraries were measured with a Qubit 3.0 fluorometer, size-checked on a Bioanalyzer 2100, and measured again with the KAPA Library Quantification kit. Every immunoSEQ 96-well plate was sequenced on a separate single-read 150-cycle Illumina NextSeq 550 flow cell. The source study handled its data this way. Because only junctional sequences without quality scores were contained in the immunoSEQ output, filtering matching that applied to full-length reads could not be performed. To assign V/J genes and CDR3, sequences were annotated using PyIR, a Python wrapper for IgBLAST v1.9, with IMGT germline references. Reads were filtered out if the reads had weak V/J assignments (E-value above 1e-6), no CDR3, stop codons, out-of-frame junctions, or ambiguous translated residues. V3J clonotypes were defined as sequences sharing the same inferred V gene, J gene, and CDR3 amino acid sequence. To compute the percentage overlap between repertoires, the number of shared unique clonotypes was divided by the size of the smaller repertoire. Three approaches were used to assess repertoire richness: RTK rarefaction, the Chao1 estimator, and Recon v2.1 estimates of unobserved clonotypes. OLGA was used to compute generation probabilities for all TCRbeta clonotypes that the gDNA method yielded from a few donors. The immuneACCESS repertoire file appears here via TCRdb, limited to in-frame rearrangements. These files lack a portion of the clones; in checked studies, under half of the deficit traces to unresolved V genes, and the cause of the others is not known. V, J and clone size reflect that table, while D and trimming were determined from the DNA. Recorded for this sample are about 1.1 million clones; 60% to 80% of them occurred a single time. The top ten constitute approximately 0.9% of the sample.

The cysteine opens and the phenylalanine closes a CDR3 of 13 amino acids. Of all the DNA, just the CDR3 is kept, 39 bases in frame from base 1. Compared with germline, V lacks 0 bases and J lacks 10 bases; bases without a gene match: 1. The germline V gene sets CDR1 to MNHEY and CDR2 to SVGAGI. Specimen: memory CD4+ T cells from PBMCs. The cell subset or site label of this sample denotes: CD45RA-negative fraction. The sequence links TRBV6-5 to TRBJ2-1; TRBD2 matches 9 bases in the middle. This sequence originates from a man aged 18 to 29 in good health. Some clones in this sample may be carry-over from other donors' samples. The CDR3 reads CASSYSSGGEQFF. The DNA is TGTGCCAGCAGTTACTCGAGCGGGGGGGAGCAGTTCTTC.